A selection of T cell receptor beta chains follows, all from one sample in a study of blood T cell repertoires in COVID-19. Some clones are missing from TCRdb's copy, which holds only in-frame ones; the method was immunoSEQ multiplex PCR. The sample has under 250,000 clones; approximately 86% are singletons. The sequenced material came from peripheral blood. Source of these receptors: a woman of 80 years or more with acute or convalescent COVID-19. Each CDR3 is given with its conserved first and last residue. A D gene is named only where the DNA matches it firmly. Rows give clone size only sometimes, using once, few, many, or a class for an expanded clone.

d_gene	v_gene	abundance	j_gene	CDR3aa	CDR3nt
-	TRBV12-3/TRBV12-4	-	TRBJ1-2	CASSGGRSYTF	TGTGCCAGCAGTGGAGGTCGAAGCTACACCTTC
-	TRBV9	few	TRBJ1-6	CASSASIPGAGPPLHF	TGTGCCAGCAGCGCCTCTATCCCGGGAGCGGGGCCACCCCTCCACTTT
TRBD1	TRBV30	-	TRBJ1-2	CAWNEQGANYGYTF	TGTGCCTGGAATGAACAGGGGGCGAACTATGGCTACACCTTC
TRBD1	TRBV28	-	TRBJ1-4	CASSFTGTATNEKLFF	TGTGCCAGCAGTTTTACCGGGACAGCAACTAATGAAAAACTGTTTTTT
TRBD1	TRBV12-3/TRBV12-4	-	TRBJ2-2	CASTRTGTGELFF	TGTGCCAGCACCAGGACAGGGACCGGGGAGCTGTTTTTT
-	TRBV7-3	-	TRBJ2-1	CASSLPPIHEQFF	TGTGCCAGCAGCTTACCCCCAATCCATGAGCAGTTCTTC
TRBD1	TRBV5-1	-	TRBJ2-3	CASSRDRGSADTQYF	TGCGCCAGCAGCCGGGACAGGGGGTCGGCAGATACGCAGTATTTT
TRBD1	TRBV6-6	-	TRBJ2-3	CASSYGTGPADTQYF	TGTGCCAGCAGTTACGGGACAGGTCCCGCAGATACGCAGTATTTT
TRBD1	TRBV3-1/TRBV3-2	few	TRBJ2-7	CASANRGIFFEQYF	TGTGCCAGCGCCAACAGGGGAATTTTTTTCGAGCAGTACTTC
TRBD1	TRBV10-3	-	TRBJ2-2	CAITGTGNTGELFF	TGTGCCATTACCGGGACAGGGAACACCGGGGAGCTGTTTTTT
-	TRBV5-1	-	TRBJ1-1	CASSQHSMNTEAFF	TGCGCCAGCAGCCAACATAGCATGAACACTGAAGCTTTCTTT
TRBD1	TRBV19	-	TRBJ2-7	CASSPTGAEQYF	TGTGCCAGTAGTCCAACAGGGGCCGAGCAGTACTTC
TRBD1	TRBV6-5	-	TRBJ1-1	CASSYTGQKMNTEAFF	TGTGCCAGCAGTTACACGGGACAGAAAATGAACACTGAAGCTTTCTTT
TRBD1	TRBV2	-	TRBJ1-5	CASSERTGGRQPQHF	TGTGCCAGCAGTGAAAGAACAGGGGGTAGGCAGCCCCAGCATTTT
-	TRBV4-1	once	TRBJ1-1	CASSQDLGNTEAFF	TGCGCCAGCAGCCAAGATCTTGGCAACACTGAAGCTTTCTTT
-	TRBV6-1	-	TRBJ2-5	CASSTSQGRQETQYF	TGTGCCAGCAGTACTTCACAGGGGAGGCAAGAGACCCAGTACTTC
TRBD1	TRBV11-3	-	TRBJ2-2	CASGTGGGGELFF	TGTGCCAGCGGGACAGGGGGCGGAGGGGAGCTGTTTTTT
-	TRBV3-1/TRBV3-2	-	TRBJ1-1	CASSLRALSGAFF	TGTGCCAGCAGCCTCCGGGCCCTAAGCGGAGCTTTCTTT
-	TRBV6-6	few	TRBJ1-2	CASSYSRPRTNGYTF	TGTGCCAGCAGTTACTCACGTCCTAGGACAAATGGCTACACCTTC
-	TRBV6-6	-	TRBJ2-3	CASSPGRSTDTQYF	TGTGCCAGCAGCCCCGGGAGATCCACAGATACGCAGTATTTT
-	TRBV9	-	TRBJ2-2	CASSTRGANTGELFF	TGTGCCAGCAGCACCAGGGGGGCGAACACCGGGGAGCTGTTTTTT
-	TRBV3-1/TRBV3-2	-	TRBJ1-3	CASSQEFLTASGNTIYF	TGTGCCAGCAGCCAAGAATTTTTGACAGCCTCTGGAAACACCATATATTTT
-	TRBV5-1	-	TRBJ2-7	CASSFGGTSYEQYF	TGCGCCAGCAGCTTTGGGGGGACCTCCTACGAGCAGTACTTC
TRBD1	TRBV6-1	once	TRBJ1-1	CASSGEQGALGTEAFF	TGTGCCAGCAGTGGGGAACAGGGGGCCCTAGGAACTGAAGCTTTCTTT
-	TRBV29-1	few	TRBJ1-3	CSVGESGNTIYF	TGCAGCGTTGGTGAGTCCGGAAACACCATATATTTT
TRBD2	TRBV7-9	-	TRBJ2-1	CASIQLAGAVNEQFF	TGTGCCAGCATTCAACTAGCGGGGGCAGTAAATGAGCAGTTCTTC
TRBD1	TRBV10-3	-	TRBJ2-1	CAISEGQEYNEQFF	TGTGCCATCAGTGAGGGACAGGAGTACAATGAGCAGTTCTTC
-	TRBV7-9	few	TRBJ1-5	CASSFQGVGQPQHF	TGTGCCAGCAGCTTTCAGGGCGTAGGTCAGCCCCAGCATTTT
TRBD1	TRBV27	-	TRBJ2-7	CASSPRQGSGEQYF	TGTGCCAGCAGTCCCCGACAGGGTTCAGGCGAGCAGTACTTC
TRBD1	TRBV9	-	TRBJ1-5	CASSVDGTGDQPQHF	TGTGCCAGCAGCGTAGATGGGACAGGGGACCAGCCCCAGCATTTT
-	TRBV5-5	once	TRBJ2-1	CASSLAYNEQFF	TGTGCCAGCAGCTTGGCTTACAATGAGCAGTTCTTC
-	TRBV6-5	-	TRBJ1-2	CASSIGGLNYGYTF	TGTGCCAGCTCAATCGGGGGGCTCAACTATGGCTACACCTTC
-	TRBV30	-	TRBJ1-1	CAWERGGHTEAFF	TGTGCCTGGGAGAGAGGGGGTCACACTGAAGCTTTCTTT
-	TRBV9	few	TRBJ1-5	CASSPGPLQGQPQHF	TGTGCCAGCAGCCCGGGCCCCCTTCAGGGTCAGCCCCAGCATTTT
-	TRBV5-5	-	TRBJ2-2	CASSTQTVSNGELFF	TGTGCCAGCAGCACCCAGACAGTTTCCAACGGGGAGCTGTTTTTT
TRBD1	TRBV5-1	-	TRBJ2-3	CASSSEGQGALDTQYF	TGCGCCAGCAGCTCCGAGGGACAGGGGGCTCTAGATACGCAGTATTTT
TRBD1	TRBV6-1	-	TRBJ2-1	CASSEGPGQADNEQFF	TGTGCCAGCAGTGAAGGGCCGGGACAGGCGGACAATGAGCAGTTCTTC
-	TRBV7-9	-	TRBJ2-1	CASSFETGGGGNEQFF	TGTGCCAGCAGCTTTGAAACGGGGGGCGGCGGCAATGAGCAGTTCTTC
-	TRBV6-2/TRBV6-3	-	TRBJ1-6	CASSPFGVTTSPLHF	TGTGCCAGCAGTCCCTTTGGAGTGACGACGTCACCCCTCCACTTT
-	TRBV5-1	-	TRBJ1-4	CASSLGGARGEKLFF	TGCGCCAGCAGCTTGGGAGGGGCCAGGGGTGAAAAACTGTTTTTT
TRBD1	TRBV7-9	-	TRBJ2-7	CASSLVPPGTGGAYEQYF	TGTGCCAGCAGCTTAGTCCCCCCCGGGACAGGGGGCGCCTACGAGCAGTACTTC
-	TRBV7-2	once	TRBJ1-2	CASSLDPRPYGYTF	TGTGCCAGCAGCTTAGATCCTAGGCCCTATGGCTACACCTTC
TRBD1	TRBV27	-	TRBJ2-1	CASSSGGGTGVWNEQFF	TGTGCCAGCAGTTCGGGGGGTGGGACAGGGGTATGGAATGAGCAGTTCTTC
TRBD1	TRBV27	few	TRBJ2-1	CASSVRGLGNEQFF	TGTGCCAGCAGTGTAAGGGGGCTCGGCAATGAGCAGTTCTTC
-	TRBV9	-	TRBJ1-3	CASSTSGNTIYF	TGTGCCAGCAGCACGAGTGGAAACACCATATATTTT
-	TRBV19	-	TRBJ2-6	CASSAGQGANVLTF	TGTGCCAGTAGTGCAGGGCAGGGGGCCAACGTCCTGACTTTC
TRBD1	TRBV27	-	TRBJ1-2	CASSLAGGGYGYTF	TGTGCCAGCAGTTTGGCAGGGGGCGGCTATGGCTACACCTTC
-	TRBV5-6	-	TRBJ1-2	CASSEQGLGGYTF	TGTGCCAGCAGCGAACAGGGTCTTGGCGGCTACACCTTC
TRBD1	TRBV5-6	-	TRBJ2-1	CASTLDRVNEQFF	TGTGCCAGCACTTTAGACAGGGTCAATGAGCAGTTCTTC
TRBD1	TRBV10-2	-	TRBJ1-1	CASSRTGSTEAFF	TGCGCCAGCAGTCGGACAGGGAGCACTGAAGCTTTCTTT
TRBD1	TRBV18	-	TRBJ1-2	CASSPPGTGDYGYTF	TGTGCCAGCTCACCACCCGGGACAGGGGATTATGGCTACACCTTC
-	TRBV18	-	TRBJ2-3	CASSPQAGNTDTQYF	TGTGCCAGCTCACCACAGGCGGGAAACACAGATACGCAGTATTTT
-	TRBV21-1	-	TRBJ1-4	CATLGGNEKLFF	TGTGCCACTTTGGGGGGTAATGAAAAACTGTTTTTT
TRBD1	TRBV6-6	-	TRBJ1-2	CASGTGQGYGYTF	TGTGCCAGCGGGACCGGACAGGGCTATGGCTACACCTTC
TRBD1	TRBV6-1	few	TRBJ1-6	CASRGQGINSPLHF	TGTGCCAGCAGAGGACAGGGAATCAATTCACCCCTCCACTTT
TRBD1	TRBV11-2	once	TRBJ2-2	CASGYRQGRTGELFF	TGTGCCAGCGGGTATAGACAGGGTAGAACCGGGGAGCTGTTTTTT
-	TRBV18	-	TRBJ2-1	CASSPPSGIGYNEQFF	TGTGCCAGCTCACCGCCCTCGGGAATCGGCTACAATGAGCAGTTCTTC
TRBD1	TRBV6-5	-	TRBJ2-7	CASSPTTGSKDEQYF	TGTGCCAGCAGCCCGACGACAGGGAGTAAGGACGAGCAGTACTTC
-	TRBV29-1	-	TRBJ2-1	CSVERQGRGEQFF	TGCAGCGTCGAGAGGCAGGGTCGCGGTGAGCAGTTCTTC